The 10 T cell receptor beta chains below were found in one sample sequenced in a study of shared clonotypes between healthy human individuals. This table comes from immunoSEQ multiplex PCR, and its TCRdb copy is limited to in-frame clones, with some not included. The sample lists more than 1.2 million clones, approximately 98.5% occurring once. Sequences were obtained from naive CD4+ T cells sorted from blood. Subset reported: CD45RA+ positively selected. Receptors were obtained from a man aged 30 to 45 in good health.

CDR3 coding DNA: TGTGCCAGCAGATCCGGGACAGGGATAAGGAATGAGCAGTTCTTC. The encoded protein is CASRSGTGIRNEQFF. The rearrangement links TRBV21-1 to TRBJ2-1; the listed D gene, TRBD1, was not tested against the DNA. TRBV21-1 is termed a pseudogene. The CDR3 has 15 residues.

Worth noting for this clone: At the DNA level, this CDR3 is encoded by other sequences in the same sample as well. The CDR3 sequence is CASSPGLAPGELFF. The CDR3 DNA is TGTGCCAGCAGCCCCGGACTAGCCCCCGGGGAGCTGTTTTTT. The genes are TRBV11-2 and TRBJ2-2; 8 nucleotides agree with TRBD2. Germline CDR1 is SGHAT and CDR2 is FQNNGV. Trimming took 5 bases from V and 6 from J; bases not matched to a gene: 5. The CDR3 runs 14 residues.

The chain links TRBV4-1 to TRBJ2-3, with TRBD1 identical over 7 bases. CDR1 is MGHRA and CDR2 is YSYEKL in the germline V gene. J gave up 2 bases and V 0 bases, and 8 bases lay outside the gene matches. CDR3 length: 17 amino acids. For the CDR3, the DNA is TGCGCCAGCAGCCAAGAAGTCCAGGGGGTTCTCACAGATACGCAGTATTTT. This translates into CASSQEVQGVLTDTQYF.

The CDR3 coding sequence is TGTGCCAGCAGCTTACGCGCACAGATCGATGGCTACACCTTC. Protein product: CASSLRAQIDGYTF. The genes are TRBV7-9 and TRBJ1-2; D uncertain. The CDR3 spans 14 residues. V was shortened by 2 bases and J by 6 bases, with 13 bases between the two germline ends. Per germline, CDR1 SEHNR and CDR2 FQNEAQ (reference sequence).

The chain has TRBV4-1 and TRBJ2-7; 7 bases line up with TRBD2. The germline CDR1 and CDR2 sequences are MGHRA and YSYEKL. The CDR3 is made up of 12 amino acids. The V and J ends lost 4 bases and 6 bases, in that order; junction bases with no gene match: 3. CDR3 coding DNA: TGCGCCAGCAGCCGAAGGGAGGGCGAGCAGTACTTC. Residues: CASSRREGEQYF.

The rearrangement links TRBV29-1 to TRBJ2-1, with D possibly matching TRBD1 (6 bases). V was clipped by 4 bases and J by 8 bases, with 12 bases between them. This CDR3 has 12 amino acids. Germline CDR1 and CDR2: SQVTM and ANQGSEA. This CDR3 reads CSVAGRGYEQFF. The DNA of the CDR3 is TGCAGCGTTGCCGGCAGGGGCTATGAGCAGTTCTTC.

This clone was picked up one time. The rearrangement uses TRBV9 and TRBJ2-7, with 10 bases fitting TRBD1. Germline assignment: CDR1 SGDLS and CDR2 YYNGEE. Unmatched junction bases numbered 4, after V lost 0 bases and J lost 4 bases. This CDR3 is 15 amino acids long. DNA for the CDR3: TGTGCCAGCAGCGTAGGGGGGACAGGGGTTTACGAGCAGTACTTC. Amino acid sequence: CASSVGGTGVYEQYF.

The V gene is TRBV14, the J gene TRBJ2-5, with unresolved D. V dropped 3 bases and J dropped 2 bases, with 7 bases sitting between them. Germline-derived CDR1 and CDR2 are SGHDN and FVKESK. The CDR3 length is 13 residues. Here the CDR3 reads CASSQYGQETQYF. The CDR3 coding sequence is TGTGCCAGCAGCCAGTACGGACAAGAGACCCAGTACTTC.

The V gene is TRBV2, the J gene TRBJ2-7; possible D gene TRBD2, 7 bases. The CDR3 is made up of 15 amino acids. V was cut by 8 bases and J by 5 bases, with 22 bases left in between. Per germline, CDR1 SNHLY and CDR2 FYNNEI. The CDR3 DNA sequence: TGTGCCAGCCGTCCGGGGGGCAGTATGTTGGACGAGCAGTACTTC. This gives the protein CASRPGGSMLDEQYF.

This clone was recorded only once. The rearrangement links TRBV5-1 to TRBJ2-7; 10 positions agree with TRBD2. Losses at the gene ends were 1 base for V and 6 bases for J; bases not matched to a gene: 13. The CDR3 extends over 17 amino acids. From germline, CDR1 is SGHRS and CDR2 YFSETQ. The CDR3 loop is CASSLMELASGSSEQYF. Here the CDR3 DNA reads TGCGCCAGCAGCTTGATGGAGTTGGCTAGCGGGAGCAGCGAGCAGTACTTC.